The present T cell receptor beta chain was sequenced within a study of T cells in Graves' hyperthyroidism and ophthalmopathy. Points from the study as a whole: Ophthalmopathy was told apart from stable hyperthyroidism by a 13 V-J model. Most thyroid-expanded clonotypes above 0.001 were also found in blood.

The definition of stable Graves' hyperthyroidism was no ophthalmopathy progression within 18 months. Diagnosis rested on symptoms, serum thyroxine and TRAb, thyroid ultrasound, and orbital computed tomography. A remark on this clonotype: No antigen is known for it.

It was RNA transcripts that yielded the amplified TCR beta CDR3 regions. HTBI primers drove first-round RT-PCR of the TCR CDR3. TCRdb redid the calling of the multiplex PCR reads with MiXCR, one entry per CDR3 protein. The sample holds approximately 480,000 distinct CDR3 sequences, less than 25% seen once. This clonotype was sampled from a man younger than 30 with Graves' hyperthyroidism. The sample was blood.

The CDR3 DNA is TGCAGTGCTAGAGAGGGGGGGGAAGTAGATACGCAGTATTTT. Residues: CSAREGGEVDTQYF. V gene TRBV20-1 combines with J gene TRBJ2-3; 7 positions match TRBD2. The CDR3 runs to 14 residues. Looked up from germline, CDR1 is DFQATT and CDR2 is SNEGSKA (reference sequence). The trim removed 0 bases at V and 5 bases at J, leaving 5 bases unmatched.